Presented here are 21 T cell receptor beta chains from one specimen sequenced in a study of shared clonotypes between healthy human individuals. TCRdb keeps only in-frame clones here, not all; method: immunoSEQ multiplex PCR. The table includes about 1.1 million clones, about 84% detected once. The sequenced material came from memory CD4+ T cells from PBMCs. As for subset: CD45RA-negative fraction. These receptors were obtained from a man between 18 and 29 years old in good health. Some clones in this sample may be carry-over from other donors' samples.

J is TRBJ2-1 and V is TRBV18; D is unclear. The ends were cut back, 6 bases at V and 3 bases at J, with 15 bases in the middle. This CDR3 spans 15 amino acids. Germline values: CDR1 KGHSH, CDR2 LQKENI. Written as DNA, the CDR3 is TGTGCCAGCTCCCCCTCACCTCACATCTACAATGAGCAGTTCTTC. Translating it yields CASSPSPHIYNEQFF.

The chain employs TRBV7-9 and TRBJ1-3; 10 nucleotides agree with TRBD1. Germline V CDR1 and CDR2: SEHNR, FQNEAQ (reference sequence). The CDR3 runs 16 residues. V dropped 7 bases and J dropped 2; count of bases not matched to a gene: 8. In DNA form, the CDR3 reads TGTGCCAGCAATAACCGGGACAGGGGACCTGGAAACACCATATATTTT. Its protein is CASNNRDRGPGNTIYF. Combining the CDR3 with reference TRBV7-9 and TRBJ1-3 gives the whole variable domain DTGVSQNPRHKITKRGQNVTFRCDPISEHNRLYWYRQTLGQGPEFLTYFQNEAQLEKSRLLSDRFSAERPKGSFSTLEIQRTEQGDSAMYLCASNNRDRGPGNTIYFGEGSWLTVV.

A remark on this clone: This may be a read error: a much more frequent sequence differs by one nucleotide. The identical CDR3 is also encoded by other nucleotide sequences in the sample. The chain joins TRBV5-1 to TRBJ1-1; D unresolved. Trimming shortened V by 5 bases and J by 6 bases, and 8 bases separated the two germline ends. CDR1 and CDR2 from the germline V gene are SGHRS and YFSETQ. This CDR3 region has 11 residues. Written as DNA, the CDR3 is TGCGCCAGCAGGGACTATTCTGAAGCTTTCTTT. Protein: CASRDYSEAFF.

In DNA, the CDR3 is TGTGCCAGCAGCTCCCTACAGGGTGTTCGTGGCTACACCTTC. Amino acids: CASSSLQGVRGYTF. The chain uses TRBV7-2 and TRBJ1-2; D is perhaps TRBD1 (6 bases). Per the germline V gene, CDR1 is SGHTA and CDR2 is FQGNSA. Trimming took off 4 bases at V and 7 bases at J, with 16 bases between the two ends. The CDR3 length is 14 residues.

The CDR3 region is CASSLRRYQETQYF. In DNA form, the CDR3 reads TGTGCCAGCAGCTTGAGGCGGTACCAAGAGACCCAGTACTTC. The chain couples TRBV7-2 to TRBJ2-5; no definite D call. Germline V gene data show CDR1 as SGHTA and CDR2 as FQGNSA. With 3 bases removed from V and 0 bases from J, the gap between germline ends came to 8 bases. CDR3 length: 14 residues.

CDR3 sequence: CASRGAVTDTQYF. The CDR3 coding sequence is TGCGCCAGCAGGGGTGCGGTAACAGATACGCAGTATTTT. The J gene is TRBJ2-3, the V gene TRBV5-1; D is undetermined. Germline loops: CDR1 SGHRS, CDR2 YFSETQ. Trimming shortened V by 5 bases and J by 3 bases, and 10 bases separated the two germline ends. CDR3 length: 13 amino acids.

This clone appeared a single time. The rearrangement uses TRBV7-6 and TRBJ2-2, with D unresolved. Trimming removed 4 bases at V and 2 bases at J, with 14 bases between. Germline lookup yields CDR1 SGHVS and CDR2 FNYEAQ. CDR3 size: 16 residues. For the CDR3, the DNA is TGTGCCAGCAGCTCCCGACTCACACCCAACACCGGGGAGCTGTTTTTT. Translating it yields CASSSRLTPNTGELFF.

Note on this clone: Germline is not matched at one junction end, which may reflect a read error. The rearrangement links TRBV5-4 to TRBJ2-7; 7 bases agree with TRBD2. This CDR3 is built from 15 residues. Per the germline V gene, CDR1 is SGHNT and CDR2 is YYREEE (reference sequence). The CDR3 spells CASSLGGGSSNEQYF. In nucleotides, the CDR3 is TGTGCCAGCAGCTTGGGGGGCGGGAGCTCCAACGAGCAGTACTTC.

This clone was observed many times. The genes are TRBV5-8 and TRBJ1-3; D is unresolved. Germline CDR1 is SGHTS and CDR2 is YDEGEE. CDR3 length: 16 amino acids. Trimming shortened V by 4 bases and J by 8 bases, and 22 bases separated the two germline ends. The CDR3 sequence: CASSRRVAHLGDTIYF. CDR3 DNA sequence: TGTGCCAGCAGCCGCCGGGTCGCCCATCTAGGAGACACCATATATTTT.

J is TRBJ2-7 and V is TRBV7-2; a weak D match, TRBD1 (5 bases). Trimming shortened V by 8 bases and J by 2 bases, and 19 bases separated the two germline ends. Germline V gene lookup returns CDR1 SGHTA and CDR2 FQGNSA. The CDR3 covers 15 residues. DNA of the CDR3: TGTGCCAGCGCCAGGACAAGGGCAATTCCCTACGAGCAGTACTTC. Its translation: CASARTRAIPYEQYF.

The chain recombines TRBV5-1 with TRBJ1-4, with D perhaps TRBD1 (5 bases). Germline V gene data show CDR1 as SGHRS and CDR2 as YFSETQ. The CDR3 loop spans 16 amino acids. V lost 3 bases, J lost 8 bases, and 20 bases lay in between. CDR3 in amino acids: CASSWGSGARFEKLFF. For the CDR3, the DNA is TGCGCCAGCAGCTGGGGGTCCGGGGCCCGGTTCGAAAAACTGTTTTTT.

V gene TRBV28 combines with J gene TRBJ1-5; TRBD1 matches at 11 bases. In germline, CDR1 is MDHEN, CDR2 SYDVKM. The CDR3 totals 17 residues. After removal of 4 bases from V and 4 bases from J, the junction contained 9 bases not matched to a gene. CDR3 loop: CASSSYAGTGGNQPQHF. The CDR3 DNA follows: TGTGCCAGCAGTTCCTACGCCGGGACAGGGGGAAATCAGCCCCAGCATTTT. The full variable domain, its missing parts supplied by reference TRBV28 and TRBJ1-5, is DVKVTQSSRYLVKRTGEKVFLECVQDMDHENMFWYRQDPGLGLRLIYFSYDVKMKEKGDIPEGYSVSREKKERFSLILESASTNQTSMYLCASSSYAGTGGNQPQHFGDGTRLSIL.

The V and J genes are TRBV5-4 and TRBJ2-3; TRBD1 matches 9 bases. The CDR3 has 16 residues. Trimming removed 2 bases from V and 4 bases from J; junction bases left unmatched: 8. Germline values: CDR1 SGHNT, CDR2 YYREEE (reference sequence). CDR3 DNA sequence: TGTGCCAGCAGCTTAAAGACAGGGGGTGCGTCAGATACGCAGTATTTT. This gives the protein CASSLKTGGASDTQYF.

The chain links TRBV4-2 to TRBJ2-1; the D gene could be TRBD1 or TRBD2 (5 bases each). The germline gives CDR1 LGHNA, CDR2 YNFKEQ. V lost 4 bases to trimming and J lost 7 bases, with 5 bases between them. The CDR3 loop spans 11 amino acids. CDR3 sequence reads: CASSRGNEQFF. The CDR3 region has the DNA TGTGCCAGCAGCCGGGGGAATGAGCAGTTCTTC.

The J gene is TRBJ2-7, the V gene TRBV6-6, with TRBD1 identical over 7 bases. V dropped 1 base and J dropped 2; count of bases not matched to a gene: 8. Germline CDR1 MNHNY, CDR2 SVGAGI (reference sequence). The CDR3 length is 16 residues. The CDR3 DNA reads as TGTGCCAGCAGTTACTTGCCCCGGGACAGCACCTACGAGCAGTACTTC. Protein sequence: CASSYLPRDSTYEQYF.

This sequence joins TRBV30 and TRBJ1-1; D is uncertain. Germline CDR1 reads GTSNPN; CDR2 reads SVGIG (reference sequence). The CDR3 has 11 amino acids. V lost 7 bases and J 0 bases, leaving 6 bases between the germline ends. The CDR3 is CASHMNTEAFF. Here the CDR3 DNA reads TGTGCCTCCCATATGAACACTGAAGCTTTCTTT.

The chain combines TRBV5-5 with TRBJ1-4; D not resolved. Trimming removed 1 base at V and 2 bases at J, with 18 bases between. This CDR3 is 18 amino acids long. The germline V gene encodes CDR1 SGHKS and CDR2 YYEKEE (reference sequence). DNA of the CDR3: TGTGCCAGCAGCTTGCTCCTGGGGATGGGGTATACTAATGAAAAACTGTTTTTT. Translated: CASSLLLGMGYTNEKLFF.

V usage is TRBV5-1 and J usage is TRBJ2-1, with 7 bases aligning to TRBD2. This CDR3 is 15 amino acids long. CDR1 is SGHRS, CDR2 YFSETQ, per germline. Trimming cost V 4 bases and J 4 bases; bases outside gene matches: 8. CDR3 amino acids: CASSPRASGYNEQFF. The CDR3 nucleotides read TGCGCCAGCAGCCCCAGGGCTAGCGGATACAATGAGCAGTTCTTC.

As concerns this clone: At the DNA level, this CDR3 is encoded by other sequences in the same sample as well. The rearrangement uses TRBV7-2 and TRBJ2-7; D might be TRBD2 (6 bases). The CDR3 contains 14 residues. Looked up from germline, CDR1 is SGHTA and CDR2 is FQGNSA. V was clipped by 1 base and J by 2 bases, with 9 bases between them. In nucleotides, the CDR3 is TGTGCCAGCAGCTTAGTGGGCGGGGCCTACGAGCAGTACTTC. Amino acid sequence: CASSLVGGAYEQYF.

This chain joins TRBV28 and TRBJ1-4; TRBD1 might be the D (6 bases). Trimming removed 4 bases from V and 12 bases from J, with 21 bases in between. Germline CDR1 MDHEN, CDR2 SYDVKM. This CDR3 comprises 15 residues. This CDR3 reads CASSSLGGGLEELFF. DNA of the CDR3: TGTGCCAGCAGTTCGCTAGGGGGAGGCTTGGAGGAACTGTTTTTT. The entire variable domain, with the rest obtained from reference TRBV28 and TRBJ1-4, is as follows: DVKVTQSSRYLVKRTGEKVFLECVQDMDHENMFWYRQDPGLGLRLIYFSYDVKMKEKGDIPEGYSVSREKKERFSLILESASTNQTSMYLCASSSLGGGLEELFFGSGTQLSVL.

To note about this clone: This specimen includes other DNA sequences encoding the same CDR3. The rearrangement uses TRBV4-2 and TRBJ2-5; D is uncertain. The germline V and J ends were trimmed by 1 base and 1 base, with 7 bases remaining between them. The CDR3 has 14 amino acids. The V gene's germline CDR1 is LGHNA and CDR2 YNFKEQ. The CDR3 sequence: CASSQVGVQETQYF. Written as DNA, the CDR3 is TGTGCCAGCAGCCAAGTTGGGGTCCAAGAGACCCAGTACTTC.